One and the same sample provided the 9 T cell receptor beta chains below, sequenced in a study of OX40 agonist ivuxolimab in advanced cancers. Sequenced by immunoSEQ multiplex PCR; TCRdb stores in-frame clones only, minus some. Here the sample spans over 150,000 clones, 85% to 95% being singletons. Sequencing used CD4+ or CD8+ T cells sorted from blood, obtained in a trial of the OX40 agonist ivuxolimab. The receptors derive from an adult with an advanced solid tumor such as melanoma, head and neck, liver or kidney cancer.

This clone was recorded only once. This chain links TRBV2 with TRBJ1-5; 8 nucleotides align to TRBD1. There are 17 residues in the CDR3. CDR1 SNHLY and CDR2 FYNNEI come from the germline V gene. J was trimmed by 0 bases and V by 6 bases; bases with no gene match: 10. The CDR3 spells CASRSQGAGNSNQPQHF. As DNA, the CDR3 is TGTGCCAGCAGATCCCAGGGGGCAGGGAATAGCAATCAGCCCCAGCATTTT. The complete variable domain, with remaining parts taken from reference TRBV2 and TRBJ1-5, reads EPEVTQTPSHQVTQMGQEVILRCVPISNHLYFYWYRQILGQKVEFLVSFYNNEISEKSEIFDDQFSVERPDGSNFTLKIRSTKLEDSAMYFCASRSQGAGNSNQPQHFGDGTRLSIL.

The chain has TRBV27 and TRBJ1-2; tentative D call: TRBD1 (6 bases). Trimming cost V 7 bases and J 4 bases, with 13 bases left between them. The CDR3 contains 13 residues. CDR1 and CDR2 from the germline V gene are MNHEY and SMNVEV (reference sequence). CDR3 residues: CASTRGPLYGYTF. CDR3 nucleotides: TGTGCCAGCACCAGGGGCCCCCTCTATGGCTACACCTTC.

This chain joins TRBV5-4 and TRBJ2-7; 8 bases map to TRBD2. The V segment lost 4 bases and the J segment 1 base; nucleotides outside the gene matches: 19. Per the germline V gene, CDR1 is SGHNT and CDR2 is YYREEE (reference sequence). The CDR3 is made up of 19 amino acids. The CDR3 sequence is CASSINHPRRGDWSYEQYF. The CDR3 region has the DNA TGTGCCAGCAGCATCAACCACCCCAGGCGGGGGGACTGGTCCTACGAGCAGTACTTC.

The gene calls are TRBV19 and TRBJ2-1; TRBD1 matches 9 bases. CDR1 and CDR2 (germline): LNHDA, SQIVND (reference sequence). Unmatched junction bases numbered 5, after V lost 6 bases and J lost 5 bases. The CDR3 is 14 residues long. The DNA for the CDR3 is TGTGCCAGTAGGGACAGGGGTTCGAACAATGAGCAGTTCTTC. Its translation is CASRDRGSNNEQFF. Full variable domain (outside the CDR3, taken from reference TRBV19 and TRBJ2-1): DGGITQSPKYLFRKEGQNVTLSCEQNLNHDAMYWYRQDPGQGLRLIYYSQIVNDFQKGDIAEGYSVSREKKESFPLTVTSAQKNPTAFYLCASRDRGSNNEQFFGPGTRLTVL.

With regard to this clone: The same CDR3 arises from other DNA sequences in this sample as well. The V gene is TRBV15, the J gene TRBJ2-5, with D unclear. With 0 bases removed from V and 2 bases from J, the gap between germline ends came to 7 bases. CDR3 size: 14 residues. Germline CDR1 LNHNV, CDR2 YYDKDF (reference sequence). DNA for the CDR3: TGTGCCACCAGCAGAGATTTAGGGCAAGAGACCCAGTACTTC. As protein: CATSRDLGQETQYF.

V and J are TRBV5-1 and TRBJ2-2; 8 bases match TRBD2. This CDR3 is built from 14 residues. V lost 2 bases to trimming and J lost 4 bases; unmatched junction nucleotides: 1. CDR1 and CDR2 from the germline V gene are SGHRS and YFSETQ. CDR3 sequence reads: CASSLGTSTGELFF. As DNA, the CDR3 is TGCGCCAGCAGCTTAGGGACTAGCACCGGGGAGCTGTTTTTT.

The V call is TRBV4-1, the J call TRBJ2-5, with 8 bases identical to TRBD1. J lost 5 bases, V lost 0 bases, and 11 bases had no gene match. The length of the CDR3 is 17 residues. CDR1 is MGHRA and CDR2 is YSYEKL in the germline V gene. CDR3 nucleotides: TGCGCCAGCAGCCAAGATAGACAGGGGAGAGCCCGGGAGACCCAGTACTTC. This gives the protein CASSQDRQGRARETQYF.

V usage is TRBV6-5 and J usage is TRBJ1-1; 7 nucleotides line up with TRBD1. V was pared by 4 bases and J by 7 bases, with 15 bases of the junction left unmatched. The CDR3 loop spans 16 amino acids. Germline lookup yields CDR1 MNHEY and CDR2 SVGAGI. The CDR3 loop reads CASSWGQRSWRGEAFF. CDR3 coding DNA: TGTGCCAGCAGTTGGGGACAGCGCTCCTGGAGGGGTGAAGCTTTCTTT.

This sequence joins TRBV6-5 and TRBJ1-3; TRBD1 is a possible D gene (6 bases). The length of the CDR3 is 13 residues. The V and J ends lost 6 bases and 5 bases respectively, with 11 bases between them. Germline loops: CDR1 MNHEY, CDR2 SVGAGI. CDR3 sequence reads: CASSQDSRNTIYF. CDR3 coding DNA: TGTGCCAGCAGCCAGGACAGTCGAAACACCATATATTTT.